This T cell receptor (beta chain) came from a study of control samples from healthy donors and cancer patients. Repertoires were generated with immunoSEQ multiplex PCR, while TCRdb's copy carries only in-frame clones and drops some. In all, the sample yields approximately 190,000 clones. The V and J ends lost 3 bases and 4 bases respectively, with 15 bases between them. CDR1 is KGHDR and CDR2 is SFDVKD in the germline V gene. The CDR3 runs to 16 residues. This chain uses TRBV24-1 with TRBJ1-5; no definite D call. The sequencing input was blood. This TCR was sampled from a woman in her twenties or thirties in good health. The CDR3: CATSDGTGRYNQPQHF. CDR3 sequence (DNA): TGTGCCACCAGTGATGGAACCGGGCGTTATAATCAGCCCCAGCATTTT.